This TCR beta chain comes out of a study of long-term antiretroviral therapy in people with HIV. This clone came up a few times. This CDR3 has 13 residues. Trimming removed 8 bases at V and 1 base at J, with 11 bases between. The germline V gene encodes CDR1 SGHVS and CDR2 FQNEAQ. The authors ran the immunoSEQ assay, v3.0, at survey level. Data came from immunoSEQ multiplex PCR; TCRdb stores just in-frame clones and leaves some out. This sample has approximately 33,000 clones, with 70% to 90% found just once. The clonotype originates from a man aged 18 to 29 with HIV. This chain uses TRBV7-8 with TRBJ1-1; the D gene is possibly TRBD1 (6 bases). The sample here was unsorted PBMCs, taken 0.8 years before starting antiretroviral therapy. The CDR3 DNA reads TGTGCCAGCGGCCCGGGGGCGAACACTGAAGCTTTCTTT. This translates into CASGPGANTEAFF.